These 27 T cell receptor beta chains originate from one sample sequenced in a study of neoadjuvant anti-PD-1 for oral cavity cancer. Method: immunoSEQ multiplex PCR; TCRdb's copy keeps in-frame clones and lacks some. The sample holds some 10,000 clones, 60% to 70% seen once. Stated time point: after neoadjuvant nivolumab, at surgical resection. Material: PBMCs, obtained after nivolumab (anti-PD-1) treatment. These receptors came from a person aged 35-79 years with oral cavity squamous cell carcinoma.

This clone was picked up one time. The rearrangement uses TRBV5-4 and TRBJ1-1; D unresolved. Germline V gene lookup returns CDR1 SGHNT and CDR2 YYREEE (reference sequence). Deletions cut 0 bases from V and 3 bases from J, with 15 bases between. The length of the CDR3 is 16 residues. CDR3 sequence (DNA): TGTGCCAGCAGCTTGGCCAATAGGGTATCTGACACTGAAGCTTTCTTT. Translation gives CASSLANRVSDTEAFF.

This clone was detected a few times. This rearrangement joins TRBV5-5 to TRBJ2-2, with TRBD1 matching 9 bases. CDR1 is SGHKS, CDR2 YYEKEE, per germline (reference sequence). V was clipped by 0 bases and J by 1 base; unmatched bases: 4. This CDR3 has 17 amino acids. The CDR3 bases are TGTGCCAGCAGCTTGGGTGGGACAGGGTTGAACACCGGGGAGCTGTTTTTT. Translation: CASSLGGTGLNTGELFF. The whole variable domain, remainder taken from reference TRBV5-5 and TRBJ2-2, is DAGVTQSPTHLIKTRGQQVTLRCSPISGHKSVSWYQQVLGQGPQFIFQYYEKEERGRGNFPDRFSARQFPNYSSELNVNALLLGDSALYLCASSLGGTGLNTGELFFGEGSRLTVL.

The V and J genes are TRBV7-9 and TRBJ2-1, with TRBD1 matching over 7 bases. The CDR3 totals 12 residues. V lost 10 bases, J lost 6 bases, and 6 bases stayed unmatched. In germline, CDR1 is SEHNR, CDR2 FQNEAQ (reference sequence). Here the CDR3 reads CAIRGGLNEQFF. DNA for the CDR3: TGTGCCATCAGAGGGGGCCTCAATGAGCAGTTCTTC.

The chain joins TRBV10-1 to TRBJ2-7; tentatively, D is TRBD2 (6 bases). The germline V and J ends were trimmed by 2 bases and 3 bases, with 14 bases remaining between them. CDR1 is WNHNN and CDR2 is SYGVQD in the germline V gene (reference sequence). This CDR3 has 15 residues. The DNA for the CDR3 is TGCGCCAGCAGTGAGGCGGGGACTTCCATCTACGAGCAGTACTTC. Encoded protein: CASSEAGTSIYEQYF.

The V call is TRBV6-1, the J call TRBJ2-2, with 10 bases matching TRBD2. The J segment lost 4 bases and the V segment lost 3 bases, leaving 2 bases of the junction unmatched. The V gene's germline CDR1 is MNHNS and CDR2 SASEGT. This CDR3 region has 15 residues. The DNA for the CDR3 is TGTGCCAGCAGTGATCTAGCGGGGGTCACCGGGGAGCTGTTTTTT. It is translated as CASSDLAGVTGELFF.

CDR3: CASSMGQGLLLGNEQFF. DNA for the CDR3: TGTGCCAGTAGTATGGGACAGGGGCTACTCCTAGGTAATGAGCAGTTCTTC. The chain employs TRBV19 and TRBJ2-1; TRBD1 aligns across 10 bases. From germline, CDR1 is LNHDA and CDR2 SQIVND (reference sequence). The CDR3 has 17 amino acids. V was pared by 3 bases and J by 7 bases, with 12 bases of the junction left unmatched.

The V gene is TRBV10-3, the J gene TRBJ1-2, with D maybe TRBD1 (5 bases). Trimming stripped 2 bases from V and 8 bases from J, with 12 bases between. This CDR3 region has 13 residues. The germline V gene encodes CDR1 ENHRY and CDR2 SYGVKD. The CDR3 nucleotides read TGTGCCATCAGTGAGCCGCAGGGAAGAGGCTACACCTTC. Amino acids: CAISEPQGRGYTF.

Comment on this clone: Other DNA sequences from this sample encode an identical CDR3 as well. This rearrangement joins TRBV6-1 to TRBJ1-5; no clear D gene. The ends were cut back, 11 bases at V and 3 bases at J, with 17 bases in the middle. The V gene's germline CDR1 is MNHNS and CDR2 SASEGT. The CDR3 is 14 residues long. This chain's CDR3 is CAARRAGINQPQHF. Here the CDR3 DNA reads TGTGCCGCAAGGAGGGCAGGTATCAATCAGCCCCAGCATTTT.

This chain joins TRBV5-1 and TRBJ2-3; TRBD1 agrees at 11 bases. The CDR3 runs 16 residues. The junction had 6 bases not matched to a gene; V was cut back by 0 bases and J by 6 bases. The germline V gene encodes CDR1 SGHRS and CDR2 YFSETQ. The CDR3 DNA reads TGCGCCAGCAGCTTGGCCGGGACAGGGGGATTGGATACGCAGTATTTT. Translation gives CASSLAGTGGLDTQYF.

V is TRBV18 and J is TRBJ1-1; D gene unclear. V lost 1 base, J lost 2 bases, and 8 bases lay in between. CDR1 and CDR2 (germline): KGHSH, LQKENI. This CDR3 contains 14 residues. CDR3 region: CASSPQASNTEAFF. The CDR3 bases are TGTGCCAGCTCACCACAGGCCAGTAACACTGAAGCTTTCTTT.

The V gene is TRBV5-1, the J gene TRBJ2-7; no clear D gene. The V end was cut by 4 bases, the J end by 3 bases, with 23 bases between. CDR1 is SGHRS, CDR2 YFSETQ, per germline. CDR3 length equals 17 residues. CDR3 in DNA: TGCGCCAGCAGCCCGTACTCGGCGGTCGGGCGCAACTACGAGCAGTACTTC. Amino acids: CASSPYSAVGRNYEQYF.

The DNA of the CDR3 is TGTGCCAGCAGTTTGGCGGGAACAACCCGGGGGAACATTCAGTACTTC. This translates into CASSLAGTTRGNIQYF. The chain couples TRBV28 to TRBJ2-4; TRBD2 might be the D (6 bases). The V end lost 3 bases, the J end lost 7 bases, and 19 bases lay between the germline ends. Germline CDR1 is MDHEN and CDR2 is SYDVKM. The CDR3 sequence is 16 residues long.

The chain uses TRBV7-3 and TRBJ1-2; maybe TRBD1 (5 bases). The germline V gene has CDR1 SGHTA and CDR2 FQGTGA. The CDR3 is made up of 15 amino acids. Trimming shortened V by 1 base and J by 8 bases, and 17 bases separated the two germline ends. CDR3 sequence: CASSLSGASQEGYTF. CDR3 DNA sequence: TGTGCCAGCAGCTTAAGCGGGGCGTCTCAGGAGGGCTACACCTTC. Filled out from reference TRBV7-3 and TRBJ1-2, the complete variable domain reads GAGVSQTPSNKVTEKGKYVELRCDPISGHTALYWYRQSLGQGPEFLIYFQGTGAADDSGLPNDRFFAVRPEGSVSTLKIQRTERGDSAVYLCASSLSGASQEGYTFGSGTRLTVV.

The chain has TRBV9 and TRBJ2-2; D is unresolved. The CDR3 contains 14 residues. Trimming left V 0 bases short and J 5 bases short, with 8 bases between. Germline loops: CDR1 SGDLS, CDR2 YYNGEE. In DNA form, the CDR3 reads TGTGCCAGCAGCGTAGAACCTAGTACCGGGGAGCTGTTTTTT. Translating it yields CASSVEPSTGELFF. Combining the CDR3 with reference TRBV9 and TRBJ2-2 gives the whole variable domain DSGVTQTPKHLITATGQRVTLRCSPRSGDLSVYWYQQSLDQGLQFLIQYYNGEERAKGNILERFSAQQFPDLHSELNLSSLELGDSALYFCASSVEPSTGELFFGEGSRLTVL.

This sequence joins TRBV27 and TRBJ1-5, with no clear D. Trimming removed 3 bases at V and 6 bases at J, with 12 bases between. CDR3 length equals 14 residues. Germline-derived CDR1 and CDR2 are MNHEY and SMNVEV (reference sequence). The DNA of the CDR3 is TGTGCCAGCAGTTTCCGAGGAATGGGTCAGCCCCAGCATTTT. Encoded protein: CASSFRGMGQPQHF.

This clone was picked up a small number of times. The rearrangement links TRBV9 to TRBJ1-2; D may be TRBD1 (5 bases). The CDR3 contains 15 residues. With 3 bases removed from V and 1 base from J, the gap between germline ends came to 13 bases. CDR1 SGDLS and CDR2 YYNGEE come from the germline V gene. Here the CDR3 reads CASSGLGRVNYGYTF. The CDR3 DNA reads TGTGCCAGCAGCGGACTGGGCAGGGTTAACTATGGCTACACCTTC.

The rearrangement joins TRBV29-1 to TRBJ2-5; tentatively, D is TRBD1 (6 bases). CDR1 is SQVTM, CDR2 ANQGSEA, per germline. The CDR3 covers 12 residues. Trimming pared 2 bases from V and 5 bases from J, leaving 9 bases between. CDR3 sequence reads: CSVERGMETQYF. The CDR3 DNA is TGCAGCGTTGAAAGGGGGATGGAGACCCAGTACTTC.

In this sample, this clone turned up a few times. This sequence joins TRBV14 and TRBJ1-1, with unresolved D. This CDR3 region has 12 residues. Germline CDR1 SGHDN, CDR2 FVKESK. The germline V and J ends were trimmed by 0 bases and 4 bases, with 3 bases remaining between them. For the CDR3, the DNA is TGTGCCAGCAGCCAAGAGGGCACTGAAGCTTTCTTT. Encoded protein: CASSQEGTEAFF.

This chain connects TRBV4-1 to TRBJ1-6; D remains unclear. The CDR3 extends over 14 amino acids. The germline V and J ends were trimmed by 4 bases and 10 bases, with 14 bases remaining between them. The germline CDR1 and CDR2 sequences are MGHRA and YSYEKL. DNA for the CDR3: TGCGCCAGCAGCCCCCTTTTTCAGGCCTCACCCCTCCACTTT. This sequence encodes CASSPLFQASPLHF.

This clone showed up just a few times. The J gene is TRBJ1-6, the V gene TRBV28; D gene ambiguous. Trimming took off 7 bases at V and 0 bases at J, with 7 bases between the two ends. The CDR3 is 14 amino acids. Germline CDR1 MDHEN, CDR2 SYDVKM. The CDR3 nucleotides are TGTGCCAGCAAGGAGAGCTCCTATAATTCACCCCTCCACTTT. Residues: CASKESSYNSPLHF.

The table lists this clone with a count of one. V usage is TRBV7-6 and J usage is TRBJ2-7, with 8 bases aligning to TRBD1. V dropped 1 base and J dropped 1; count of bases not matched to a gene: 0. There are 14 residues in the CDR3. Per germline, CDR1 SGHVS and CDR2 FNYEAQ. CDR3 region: CASSLGTGSYEQYF. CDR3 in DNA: TGTGCCAGCAGCTTAGGGACAGGGTCCTACGAGCAGTACTTC.

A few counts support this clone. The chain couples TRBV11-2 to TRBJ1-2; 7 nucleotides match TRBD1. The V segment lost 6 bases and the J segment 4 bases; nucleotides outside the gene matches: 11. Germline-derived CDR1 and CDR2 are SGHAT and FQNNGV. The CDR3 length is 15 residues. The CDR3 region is CASSVGGGKGYGYTF. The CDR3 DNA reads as TGTGCCAGCAGTGTCGGAGGGGGCAAAGGCTATGGCTACACCTTC.

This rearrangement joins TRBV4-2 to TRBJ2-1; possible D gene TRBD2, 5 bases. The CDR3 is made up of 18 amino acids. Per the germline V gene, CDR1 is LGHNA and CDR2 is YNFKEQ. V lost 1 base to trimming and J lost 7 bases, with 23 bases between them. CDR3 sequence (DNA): TGTGCCAGCAGCCAAGTCAGTATAAGGGAGAGCCGTTGGAATGAGCAGTTCTTC. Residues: CASSQVSIRESRWNEQFF.

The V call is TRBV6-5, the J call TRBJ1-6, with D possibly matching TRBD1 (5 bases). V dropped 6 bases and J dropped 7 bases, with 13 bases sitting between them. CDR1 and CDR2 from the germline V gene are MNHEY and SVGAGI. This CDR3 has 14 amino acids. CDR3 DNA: TGTGCCAGCAGAACGGGACTTGCGAATTCACCCCTCCACTTT. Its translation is CASRTGLANSPLHF.

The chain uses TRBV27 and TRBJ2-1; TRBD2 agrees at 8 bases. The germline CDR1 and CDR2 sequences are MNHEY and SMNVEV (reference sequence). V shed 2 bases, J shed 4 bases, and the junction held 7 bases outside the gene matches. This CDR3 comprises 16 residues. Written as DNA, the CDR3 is TGTGCCAGCAGTTTAGCGGGGGGCCCCCCTTACAATGAGCAGTTCTTC. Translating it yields CASSLAGGPPYNEQFF.

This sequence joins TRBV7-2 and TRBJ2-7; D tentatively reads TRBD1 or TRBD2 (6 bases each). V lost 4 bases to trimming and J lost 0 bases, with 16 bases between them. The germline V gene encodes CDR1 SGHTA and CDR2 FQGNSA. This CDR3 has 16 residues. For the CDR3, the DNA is TGTGCCAGCAGCTCTCAAGGGGGACTGAGCTCCTACGAGCAGTACTTC. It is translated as CASSSQGGLSSYEQYF.

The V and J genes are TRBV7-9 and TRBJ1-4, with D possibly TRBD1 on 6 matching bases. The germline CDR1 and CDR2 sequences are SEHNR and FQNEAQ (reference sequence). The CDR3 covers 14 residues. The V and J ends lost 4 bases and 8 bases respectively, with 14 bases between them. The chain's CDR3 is CASSSAGDGEKLFF. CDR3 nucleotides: TGTGCCAGCAGCTCCGCAGGGGACGGCGAAAAACTGTTTTTT. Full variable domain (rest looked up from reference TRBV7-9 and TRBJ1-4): DTGVSQNPRHKITKRGQNVTFRCDPISEHNRLYWYRQTLGQGPEFLTYFQNEAQLEKSRLLSDRFSAERPKGSFSTLEIQRTEQGDSAMYLCASSSAGDGEKLFFGSGTQLSVL.